This T cell receptor beta chain was captured in a study of T cell responses to AZD1222 COVID-19 vaccine. Profiled with immunoSEQ multiplex PCR; TCRdb holds only in-frame clones, not every one. The data show approximately 130,000 clones, nearly 90% seen once. Study findings and constraints: The CD4 TCRs associated with vaccination extended across spike and predominated at 160-218 and 743-854. Just five or six AZD1222 recipients were seropositive at baseline. Clonal diversity was possibly underestimated; the donors were predominantly white British and more often female.

As for this clone: Its antigen is not identified.

Germline V gives CDR1 MNHEY, CDR2 SVGAGI. The ends were cut back, 2 bases at V and 6 bases at J, with 11 bases in the middle. This CDR3 is 13 amino acids long. Pooled samples include second doses given at about 4 or 12 weeks. This sequence was found in an adult who received the AZD1222 COVID-19 vaccine. The sequenced sample was peripheral blood, obtained 28 days after the second AZD1222 dose. This chain connects TRBV6-5 to TRBJ2-7; tentative D call: TRBD2 (6 bases). The CDR3 coding sequence is TGTGCCAGCAGTTACGGAGGAGCGGGCGAGCAGTACTTC. This sequence encodes CASSYGGAGEQYF.